Listed below are T cell receptor beta chains from one sample, sequenced in a study of CD8 T cells in ankylosing spondylitis. TCRdb re-analysed the 5' RACE reads in MiXCR, keeping a single row per CDR3 protein. The sample lists about 840,000 distinct CDR3 sequences; 12% were seen once. Sequenced input: blood, either unsorted or a sorted T cell fraction (not recorded which). The receptors originated from a male donor with ankylosing spondylitis. CDR3s include the opening cysteine and the closing phenylalanine or tryptophan. The order of the fields is V gene, J gene, CDR3 length, D gene, clone size, CDR3 DNA, CDR3 protein. The D gene is left open where the match is weak. Clone sizes are given selectively: once, few, many, or a class where the clone is expanded.

>TRBV7-7|TRBJ2-4|18|TRBD1|NA
TGTGCTAGCAGCTTAGGGGGCCCCTTCAGCCGAGCCAAAAACATTCAGTACTTC
CASSLGGPFSRAKNIQYF
>TRBV11-2|TRBJ1-2|15|TRBD1|few
TGTGCCAGCAGCTCTTCGGACAGGGGATTTCGAGGCTACACCTTC
CASSSSDRGFRGYTF
>TRBV24-1|TRBJ2-1|16|TRBD1|NA
TGTGCCACCAGTGATCCCGGACAGGGTCTGGACAATGAGCAGTTCTTC
CATSDPGQGLDNEQFF
>TRBV20-1|TRBJ2-7|13|NA|many
TGCAGTGCTAGTGTGGCAGCGGTTTACGAGCAGTACTTC
CSASVAAVYEQYF
>TRBV20-1|TRBJ2-7|17|NA|few
TGCAGTGCTATTGCCCCACGGCCTAGCGTTGGCACCTACGAGCAGTACTTC
CSAIAPRPSVGTYEQYF
>TRBV6-1|TRBJ1-5|14|NA|many
TGTGCCAGCAGCATGACCGGCGGAGGACAGCCCCAGCATTTT
CASSMTGGGQPQHF
>TRBV29-1|TRBJ1-2|13|TRBD1|many
TGCAGCGTTGATGGACAGGGTGACTATGGCTACACCTTC
CSVDGQGDYGYTF
>TRBV5-1|TRBJ1-1|13|NA|NA
TGCGCCAGCAGCTCAGGGGAGAACACTGAAGCTTTCTTT
CASSSGENTEAFF
>TRBV4-2|TRBJ2-7|14|NA|NA
TGTGCCAGCAGCCAAGATTTACGGTCCTACGAGCAGTACTTC
CASSQDLRSYEQYF
>TRBV11-2|TRBJ2-7|15|NA|few
TGTGCCAGCAGCTTAGGGGCGGAAGGGGGCTACGAGCAGTACTTC
CASSLGAEGGYEQYF
>TRBV24-1|TRBJ2-1|15|TRBD1|few
TGTGCCACCAGCCTGGACAGGGGCCCCTACAATGAGCAGTTCTTC
CATSLDRGPYNEQFF